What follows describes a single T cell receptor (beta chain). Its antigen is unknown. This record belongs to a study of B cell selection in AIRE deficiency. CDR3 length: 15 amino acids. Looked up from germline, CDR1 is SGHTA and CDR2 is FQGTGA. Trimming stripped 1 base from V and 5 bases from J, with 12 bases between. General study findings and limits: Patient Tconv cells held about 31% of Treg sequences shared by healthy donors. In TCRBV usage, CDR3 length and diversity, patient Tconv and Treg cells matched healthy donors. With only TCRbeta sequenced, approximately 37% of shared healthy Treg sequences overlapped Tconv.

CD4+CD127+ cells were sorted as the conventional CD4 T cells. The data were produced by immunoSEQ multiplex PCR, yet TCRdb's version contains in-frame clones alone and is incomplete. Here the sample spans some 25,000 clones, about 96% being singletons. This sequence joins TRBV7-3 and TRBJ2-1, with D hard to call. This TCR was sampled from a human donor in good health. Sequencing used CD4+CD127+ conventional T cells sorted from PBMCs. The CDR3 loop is CASSLMARINNEQFF. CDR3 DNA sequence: TGTGCCAGCAGCTTAATGGCCCGAATCAACAATGAGCAGTTCTTC.